The sequence of this T cell receptor beta chain was determined in a study of molecular identifiers for immune sequencing clone quantification. This clonotype was recorded at least ten times. Previously described methods and listed TCR primers were employed for the bulk TCR libraries. Each CDR3 protein is one row after TCRdb ran MiXCR on the PCR reads. The repertoire holds about 640,000 distinct CDR3 sequences, less than 20% seen once, with roughly 0.85% in the top ten. This CDR3 region has 14 residues. V lost 5 bases to trimming and J lost 2 bases; unmatched junction nucleotides: 5. Germline V gives CDR1 SGHTA, CDR2 FQGTGA.

This receptor was obtained from a human donor in good health. Some libraries in this study had Jurkat cell RNA spiked in. The gene calls are TRBV7-3 and TRBJ2-7; 8 nucleotides match TRBD1. Sequenced: naive CD8+ T cells from blood, with Jurkat cell RNA spiked in. Subset in this sample: FACS-sorted CD8+CD4-CCR7+CD45RA+ naive T cells. The CDR3 here is CASSIDRGPYEQYF. For the CDR3, the DNA is TGTGCCAGCAGCATAGACAGGGGCCCCTACGAGCAGTACTTC.